These 14 T cell receptor beta chains were sequenced from one sample in a study of cytomegalovirus exposure and HLA in healthy donors. The primer mix had 60 Vbeta and 13 Jbeta primers. Clones were read by immunoSEQ multiplex PCR, and TCRdb kept only the in-frame ones, dropping some. This repertoire shows some 200,000 clones, 60% to 80% found once; its top ten account for around 2%. The sequencing sample was made of PBMCs. The receptors derive from a man younger than 30 in good health and CMV-seronegative.

This clone has only a few counts. The rearrangement links TRBV14 to TRBJ1-2, with D perhaps TRBD1 (5 bases). The germline V gene encodes CDR1 SGHDN and CDR2 FVKESK. V lost 0 bases and J 2 bases, leaving 10 bases between the germline ends. CDR3 size: 15 residues. CDR3 DNA: TGTGCCAGCAGCCAAGATTTTGCAGGGAACTATGGCTACACCTTC. It specifies CASSQDFAGNYGYTF. The full variable domain, completed using reference TRBV14 and TRBJ1-2, is EAGVTQFPSHSVIEKGQTVTLRCDPISGHDNLYWYRRVMGKEIKFLLHFVKESKQDESGMPNNRFLAERTGGTYSTLKVQPAELEDSGVYFCASSQDFAGNYGYTFGSGTRLTVV.

The CDR3 DNA follows: TGTGCCAGCAGCACCCCACCGGTGTTCACCATATATTTT. This sequence encodes CASSTPPVFTIYF. The V and J genes are TRBV6-5 and TRBJ1-3, with no clear D. V was shortened by 6 bases and J by 9 bases, with 15 bases between the two germline ends. This CDR3 is 13 amino acids long. Germline assignment: CDR1 MNHEY and CDR2 SVGAGI.

V usage is TRBV7-2 and J usage is TRBJ2-2; 8 nucleotides agree with TRBD2. The length of the CDR3 is 17 residues. The germline gives CDR1 SGHTA, CDR2 FQGNSA. The J segment lost 0 bases and the V segment lost 4 bases, leaving 7 bases of the junction unmatched. DNA for the CDR3: TGTGCCAGCAGCTCCCCCCCGGGAGGGGCGAACACCGGGGAGCTGTTTTTT. This codes for CASSSPPGGANTGELFF. Variable domain in full (rest from reference TRBV7-2 and TRBJ2-2): GAGVSQSPSNKVTEKGKDVELRCDPISGHTALYWYRQSLGQGLEFLIYFQGNSAPDKSGLPSDRFSAERTGGSVSTLTIQRTQQEDSAVYLCASSSPPGGANTGELFFGEGSRLTVL.

This clone has a handful of counts. The chain couples TRBV7-9 to TRBJ1-3; D remains unclear. Germline assignment: CDR1 SEHNR and CDR2 FQNEAQ (reference sequence). CDR3 size: 14 residues. Trimming removed 3 bases at V and 4 bases at J, with 10 bases between. Here the CDR3 reads CASSFVQKGNTIYF. The CDR3 coding sequence is TGTGCCAGCAGCTTCGTACAGAAGGGAAACACCATATATTTT.

The V and J genes are TRBV30 and TRBJ2-5; 7 nucleotides align to TRBD2. Germline loops: CDR1 GTSNPN, CDR2 SVGIG (reference sequence). With 6 bases clipped from V and 5 bases from J, the junction kept 9 bases outside the gene matches. CDR3 size: 13 residues. The DNA for the CDR3 is TGTGCCTGCGGCGGGGGAAACTGGGAGACCCAGTACTTC. As protein: CACGGGNWETQYF.

The sample holds one count of this clone. The rearrangement uses TRBV11-3 and TRBJ1-2; no reliable D call. CDR3 length: 13 residues. V lost 1 base, J lost 6 bases, and 9 bases lay in between. Germline assignment: CDR1 SGHNT and CDR2 YENEEA. In DNA, the CDR3 is TGTGCCAGCAGCTTAGGACACCCGGATGGCTACACCTTC. Translated, it gives CASSLGHPDGYTF.

This rearrangement joins TRBV30 to TRBJ2-1; a possible D gene is TRBD1 (7 bases). The CDR3 runs 14 residues. Trimming took 2 bases from V and 6 from J, leaving 14 bases between them. Germline V gene sequence: CDR1 GTSNPN, CDR2 SVGIG (reference sequence). The CDR3: CAWSISQGGNEQFF. As DNA, the CDR3 is TGTGCCTGGAGTATTAGTCAGGGGGGCAATGAGCAGTTCTTC.

The chain combines TRBV30 with TRBJ2-7, with 8 bases aligning to TRBD1. V shed 4 bases and J 4 bases; nucleotides not matched to a gene: 6. CDR1 is GTSNPN and CDR2 is SVGIG in the germline V gene (reference sequence). The CDR3 totals 13 residues. The CDR3 sequence is CAWTGDRIYEQYF. The CDR3 DNA sequence: TGTGCCTGGACCGGGGACAGGATTTACGAGCAGTACTTC.

The CDR3 DNA reads as TGCGCCAGCAGCTTGAAAGCTGACAGGGTGGCAAAACTGTTTTTT. It codes for CASSLKADRVAKLFF. The rearrangement joins TRBV5-1 to TRBJ1-4, with 7 bases identical to TRBD1. The CDR3 has 15 amino acids. Trimming cost V 1 base and J 10 bases; bases outside gene matches: 10. CDR1 and CDR2 from the germline V gene are SGHRS and YFSETQ.

The chain combines TRBV5-1 with TRBJ1-6, with D possibly matching TRBD1 (5 bases). The CDR3 runs 15 residues. Germline values: CDR1 SGHRS, CDR2 YFSETQ. Between the trimmed V and J ends, which lost 4 bases and 6 bases, there was a span of 14 bases. CDR3 protein: CASSPAGHFNSPLHF. CDR3 bases: TGCGCCAGCAGCCCGGCCGGACACTTTAATTCACCCCTCCACTTT.

This sequence joins TRBV6-1 and TRBJ2-3; no clear D. The germline gives CDR1 MNHNS, CDR2 SASEGT. Trimming removed 4 bases from V and 5 bases from J, with 10 bases in between. This CDR3 is 13 amino acids long. The CDR3 sequence: CASSAAPRDTQYF. In DNA form, the CDR3 reads TGTGCCAGCAGTGCCGCCCCGCGAGATACGCAGTATTTT.

This CDR3 is CASSLVGGIGSYNEQFF. In DNA, the CDR3 is TGTGCCAGCAGCTTAGTGGGCGGGATTGGGTCCTACAATGAGCAGTTCTTC. The genes are TRBV11-2 and TRBJ2-1, with a tentative D call TRBD2 (6 bases). From germline, CDR1 is SGHAT and CDR2 FQNNGV. V was clipped by 1 base and J by 1 base, with 14 bases between them. The CDR3 extends over 17 amino acids.

The chain carries TRBV5-8 and TRBJ2-7, with 12 bases fitting TRBD2. This CDR3 has 16 amino acids. With V trimmed by 4 bases and J by 2 bases, 7 bases remained unmatched. The germline V gene encodes CDR1 SGHTS and CDR2 YDEGEE. For the CDR3, the DNA is TGTGCCAGCAGCACGCGGACTAGCGGGGCCCCCTACGAGCAGTACTTC. It codes for CASSTRTSGAPYEQYF. The whole variable domain, remainder taken from reference TRBV5-8 and TRBJ2-7, is EAGVTQSPTHLIKTRGQQATLRCSPISGHTSVYWYQQALGLGLQFLLWYDEGEERNRGNFPPRFSGRQFPNYSSELNVNALELEDSALYLCASSTRTSGAPYEQYFGPGTRLTVT.

The count of this clone is one. The chain employs TRBV2 and TRBJ1-2; TRBD1 might be the D (5 bases). The CDR3 has 13 amino acids. Trimming pared 7 bases from V and 3 bases from J, leaving 12 bases between. Germline-derived CDR1 and CDR2 are SNHLY and FYNNEI. The CDR3 nucleotides read TGTGCCAGCAACCGCCCGGGGGACTATGGCTACACCTTC. Amino acids: CASNRPGDYGYTF. Filled out from reference TRBV2 and TRBJ1-2, the complete variable domain reads EPEVTQTPSHQVTQMGQEVILRCVPISNHLYFYWYRQILGQKVEFLVSFYNNEISEKSEIFDDQFSVERPDGSNFTLKIRSTKLEDSAMYFCASNRPGDYGYTFGSGTRLTVV.